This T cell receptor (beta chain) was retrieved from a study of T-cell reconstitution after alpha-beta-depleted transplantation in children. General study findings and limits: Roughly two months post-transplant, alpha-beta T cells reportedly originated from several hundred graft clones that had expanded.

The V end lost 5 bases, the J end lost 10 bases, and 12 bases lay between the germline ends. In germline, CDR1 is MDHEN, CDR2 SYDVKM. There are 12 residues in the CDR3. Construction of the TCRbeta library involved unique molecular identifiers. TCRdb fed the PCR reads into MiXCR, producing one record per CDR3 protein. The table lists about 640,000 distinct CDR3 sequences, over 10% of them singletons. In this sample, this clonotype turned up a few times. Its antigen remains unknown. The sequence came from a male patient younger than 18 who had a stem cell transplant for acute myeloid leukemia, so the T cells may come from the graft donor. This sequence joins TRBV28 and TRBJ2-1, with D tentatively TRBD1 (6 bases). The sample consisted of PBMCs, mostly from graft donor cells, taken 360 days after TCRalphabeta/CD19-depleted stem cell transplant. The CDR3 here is CASSTGPREQFF. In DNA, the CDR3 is TGTGCCAGCAGTACAGGGCCGAGGGAGCAGTTCTTC.